These 19 T cell receptor beta chains originate from one sample sequenced in a study of blood T cell repertoires in COVID-19. Assay used: immunoSEQ multiplex PCR; TCRdb lists only in-frame clones, some missing. The table has 200,000 or so clones, around 84% seen once; the top ten hold 4% to 6%. Sequenced material: peripheral blood. The receptors shown here come from a woman in her sixties who had recovered from COVID-19.

This clone was picked up one time. CDR3 region: CASSLRGTTEAFF. The CDR3 region has the DNA TGTGCCAGCAGTTTACGGGGGACCACTGAAGCTTTCTTT. The chain carries TRBV27 and TRBJ1-1; D might be TRBD1 (5 bases). The CDR3 length is 13 residues. The V and J ends lost 2 bases and 4 bases respectively, with 8 bases between them. Germline-derived CDR1 and CDR2 are MNHEY and SMNVEV (reference sequence).

The genes are TRBV4-1 and TRBJ1-2; the D gene is possibly TRBD1 (5 bases). This CDR3 contains 16 residues. Between the trimmed V and J ends, which lost 0 bases and 6 bases, there was a span of 17 bases. Germline V gene lookup returns CDR1 MGHRA and CDR2 YSYEKL. This CDR3 reads CASSQEGRGVWDGYTF. Here the CDR3 DNA reads TGCGCCAGCAGCCAAGAGGGACGGGGGGTTTGGGATGGCTACACCTTC.

The V and J genes are TRBV29-1 and TRBJ2-1, with a possible D match to TRBD2 (5 bases). V was shortened by 0 bases and J by 5 bases, with 20 bases between the two germline ends. Germline CDR1 SQVTM, CDR2 ANQGSEA. The CDR3 spans 17 residues. This chain's CDR3 is CSVEDPGLGIMDNEQFF. For the CDR3, the DNA is TGCAGCGTTGAAGACCCTGGACTGGGGATCATGGACAATGAGCAGTTCTTC.

The V call is TRBV6-1, the J call TRBJ1-6; 7 bases line up with TRBD1. Germline-derived CDR1 and CDR2 are MNHNS and SASEGT. J lost 7 bases, V lost 4 bases, and 13 bases had no gene match. CDR3 length equals 17 residues. CDR3 sequence (DNA): TGTGCCAGCAGTGTATCCGTAGGACAGGCCTTCAATTCACCCCTCCACTTT. The encoded protein is CASSVSVGQAFNSPLHF.

The chain combines TRBV5-1 with TRBJ1-4; D ambiguous. This CDR3 is 16 amino acids long. Germline V gene sequence: CDR1 SGHRS, CDR2 YFSETQ. Trimming stripped 5 bases from V and 5 bases from J, with 19 bases between. DNA of the CDR3: TGCGCCAGCAGTCGTACCGCCGGGGAGGTAAATGAAAAACTGTTTTTT. The encoded protein is CASSRTAGEVNEKLFF.

The V gene is TRBV5-1, the J gene TRBJ2-3; D might be TRBD1 (6 bases). Germline assignment: CDR1 SGHRS and CDR2 YFSETQ. There are 15 residues in the CDR3. The V end lost 0 bases, the J end lost 1 base, and 9 bases lay between the germline ends. The CDR3 here is CASSLARQGTDTQYF. The CDR3, as DNA: TGCGCCAGCAGCTTGGCCCGACAGGGCACAGATACGCAGTATTTT. The full variable domain, completed using reference TRBV5-1 and TRBJ2-3, is KAGVTQTPRYLIKTRGQQVTLSCSPISGHRSVSWYQQTPGQGLQFLFEYFSETQRNKGNFPGRFSGRQFSNSRSEMNVSTLELGDSALYLCASSLARQGTDTQYFGPGTRLTVL.

This chain joins TRBV6-5 and TRBJ1-2; D unresolved. Germline values: CDR1 MNHEY, CDR2 SVGAGI. The CDR3 sequence is 14 residues long. Trimming stripped 6 bases from V and 2 bases from J, with 13 bases between. The CDR3 nucleotides read TGTGCCAGCAGCTCTTTCGAAGCGAACTATGGCTACACCTTC. This codes for CASSSFEANYGYTF.

The rearrangement joins TRBV30 to TRBJ1-5, with 7 bases lining up with TRBD1. CDR1 and CDR2 from the germline V gene are GTSNPN and SVGIG (reference sequence). The CDR3 is 14 amino acids. V dropped 0 bases and J dropped 4; count of bases not matched to a gene: 3. The CDR3 spells CAWSVQGNNQPQHF. The DNA of the CDR3 is TGTGCCTGGAGTGTACAGGGGAATAATCAGCCCCAGCATTTT. Full variable domain (missing parts from reference TRBV30 and TRBJ1-5): SQTIHQWPATLVQPVGSPLSLECTVEGTSNPNLYWYRQAAGRGLQLLFYSVGIGQISSEVPQNLSASRPQDRQFILSSKKLLLSDSGFYLCAWSVQGNNQPQHFGDGTRLSIL.

The rearrangement links TRBV7-9 to TRBJ1-1; D unresolved. The ends were cut back, 2 bases at V and 5 bases at J, with 9 bases in the middle. The CDR3 is made up of 13 amino acids. The germline gives CDR1 SEHNR, CDR2 FQNEAQ (reference sequence). CDR3 sequence reads: CASSLWEGTEAFF. CDR3 bases: TGTGCCAGCAGCTTATGGGAGGGTACTGAAGCTTTCTTT.

This chain joins TRBV6-5 and TRBJ1-3, with a possible D match to TRBD1 (5 bases). The CDR3 covers 15 residues. V lost 6 bases to trimming and J lost 0 bases, with 12 bases between them. Germline loops: CDR1 MNHEY, CDR2 SVGAGI. As DNA, the CDR3 is TGTGCCAGCAGCCTAGGGGACTTCTCTGGAAACACCATATATTTT. This sequence encodes CASSLGDFSGNTIYF.

CDR3 in amino acids: CATSRELGGNTGELFF. CDR3 bases: TGTGCCACCAGCAGAGAATTAGGGGGGAACACCGGGGAGCTGTTTTTT. The chain employs TRBV15 and TRBJ2-2, with a possible D match to TRBD1 (6 bases). V was trimmed by 0 bases and J by 1 base, leaving 9 bases between them. This CDR3 is built from 16 residues. Germline CDR1 LNHNV, CDR2 YYDKDF (reference sequence).

This rearrangement joins TRBV6-1 to TRBJ2-3, with 13 bases aligning to TRBD2. From germline, CDR1 is MNHNS and CDR2 SASEGT. The CDR3 runs 18 residues. Trimming at V came to 4 bases and at J to 1 base, leaving 8 bases not matched to a gene. CDR3: CASSALAGGSLRTDTQYF. In nucleotides, the CDR3 is TGTGCCAGCAGTGCACTAGCGGGGGGGTCCCTCCGCACAGATACGCAGTATTTT.

V gene TRBV29-1 combines with J gene TRBJ1-2; D is perhaps TRBD1 (5 bases). Germline V lookup: CDR1 SQVTM, CDR2 ANQGSEA. The V end lost 7 bases, the J end lost 6 bases, and 15 bases lay between the germline ends. This CDR3 has 12 residues. The CDR3 region is CSAALGGNGYTF. The CDR3, as DNA: TGCAGCGCAGCCCTCGGGGGTAATGGCTACACCTTC.

The rearrangement links TRBV5-4 to TRBJ2-3; possible D gene TRBD2, 7 bases. The CDR3 runs 14 residues. Trimming shortened V by 2 bases and J by 6 bases, and 13 bases separated the two germline ends. Germline V gives CDR1 SGHNT, CDR2 YYREEE (reference sequence). DNA for the CDR3: TGTGCCAGCAGCTTCCCGGGGGGCGGGGATACGCAGTATTTT. This sequence encodes CASSFPGGGDTQYF.

CDR3 protein: CASSGQPLQETQYF. For the CDR3, the DNA is TGTGCCAGCAGCGGGCAGCCTCTTCAAGAGACCCAGTACTTC. This chain joins TRBV5-5 and TRBJ2-5; D unresolved. Per the germline V gene, CDR1 is SGHKS and CDR2 is YYEKEE (reference sequence). The CDR3 contains 14 residues. Trimming left V 4 bases short and J 2 bases short, with 12 bases between. Drawing the rest from reference TRBV5-5 and TRBJ2-5, the complete variable domain is DAGVTQSPTHLIKTRGQQVTLRCSPISGHKSVSWYQQVLGQGPQFIFQYYEKEERGRGNFPDRFSARQFPNYSSELNVNALLLGDSALYLCASSGQPLQETQYFGPGTRLLVL.

As to this clone: The same CDR3 is also encoded by other DNA sequences in this sample. The chain joins TRBV2 to TRBJ1-1; possibly TRBD1 for D (6 bases). Per germline, CDR1 SNHLY and CDR2 FYNNEI. V was cut by 4 bases and J by 0 bases, with 9 bases left in between. The CDR3 sequence is 14 residues long. The CDR3 nucleotides read TGTGCCAGCAGTGGACAGGTCATGAACACTGAAGCTTTCTTT. This encodes CASSGQVMNTEAFF.

This chain connects TRBV3-1 (or the pseudogene TRBV3-2) to TRBJ1-1, with 7 positions matching TRBD1. J was trimmed by 3 bases and V by 4 bases; bases with no gene match: 2. This CDR3 has 13 residues. The germline V gene has CDR1 LGHDT and CDR2 YNNKEL (reference sequence). The CDR3 DNA follows: TGTGCCAGCAGCCCCACAGGGGACACTGAAGCTTTCTTT. Residues: CASSPTGDTEAFF.

The chain employs TRBV7-8 and TRBJ2-7; D possibly corresponds to TRBD1 (5 bases). CDR1 and CDR2 (germline): SGHVS, FQNEAQ. Trimming left V 2 bases short and J 5 bases short, with 13 bases between. The length of the CDR3 is 14 residues. The CDR3 bases are TGTGCCAGCAGCTTACTCAGGACATGGGACGAGCAGTACTTC. Its translation: CASSLLRTWDEQYF.

Note on this clone: Compared with germline, one end of the junction differs, possibly owing to a read error. This chain's CDR3 is CASSRTGVLFQF. The CDR3 DNA is TGTGCCAGCAGTCGTACAGGGGTCCTATTCCAATTC. The V gene is TRBV6-5, the J gene TRBJ2-7, with 7 bases lining up with TRBD1. This CDR3 has 12 amino acids. Germline values: CDR1 MNHEY, CDR2 SVGAGI.